This T cell receptor (beta chain) originates from a study of blood T cell repertoires in COVID-19. Study-wide context: Spain, Italy and the United States supplied samples that represented acute and convalescent COVID-19.

After removal of 2 bases from V and 5 bases from J, the junction contained 8 bases not matched to a gene. The CDR3 sequence is 15 residues long. Germline values: CDR1 MDHEN, CDR2 SYDVKM. The method was immunoSEQ multiplex PCR; TCRdb's version includes in-frame clones alone and lacks a portion of them. The top ten hold roughly 50% of the sample, which has about 20,000 clones, 60% to 85% seen once. Sequenced sample: peripheral blood. The chain is built from TRBV28 and TRBJ2-5; 7 bases line up with TRBD2. This TCR derives from a man older than 75 with acute or convalescent COVID-19. The CDR3 coding sequence is TGTGCCAGCAGTTTAGCGGGAGAGGGGTCGGAGACCCAGTACTTC. Its protein product is CASSLAGEGSETQYF.